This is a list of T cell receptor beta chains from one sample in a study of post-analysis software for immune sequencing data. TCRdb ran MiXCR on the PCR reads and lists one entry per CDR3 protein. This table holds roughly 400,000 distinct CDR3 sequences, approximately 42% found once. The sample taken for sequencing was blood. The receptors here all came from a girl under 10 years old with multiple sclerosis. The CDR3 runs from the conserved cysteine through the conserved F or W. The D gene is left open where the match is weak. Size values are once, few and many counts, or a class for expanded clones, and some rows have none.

CASSFWGLEDYGYTF	TGTGCCAGCAGTTTCTGGGGTCTCGAGGACTATGGCTACACCTTC	-	TRBJ1-2	15	TRBV12-3/TRBV12-4	-
CASSPSWTYNEQFF	TGTGCCAGCAGCCCCTCATGGACCTACAATGAGCAGTTCTTC	-	TRBJ2-1	14	TRBV7-6	-
CASSPGVFEQYF	TGTGCCAGCAGTCCAGGGGTCTTCGAGCAGTACTTC	many	TRBJ2-7	12	TRBV6-2/TRBV6-3	-
CASSAGLLHGYTF	TGTGCCAGCAGTGCTGGACTCCTCCATGGCTACACCTTC	-	TRBJ1-2	13	TRBV12-3/TRBV12-4	-
CASSPRTRTAQLPYEQYF	TGTGCCAGCAGCCCCCGGACCCGGACAGCCCAATTACCCTACGAGCAGTACTTC	-	TRBJ2-7	18	TRBV7-9	-
CASNTTGDQETQYF	TGCGCCAGCAACACTACAGGGGACCAAGAGACCCAGTACTTC	-	TRBJ2-5	14	TRBV5-1	TRBD1
CASVIGEGDTEAFF	TGTGCCAGCGTCATAGGAGAAGGGGACACTGAAGCTTTCTTT	few	TRBJ1-1	14	TRBV7-9	-
CSVEYRNGLSGRVYNEQFF	TGCAGCGTTGAATATCGGAATGGCCTTAGCGGGAGGGTATACAATGAGCAGTTCTTC	-	TRBJ2-1	19	TRBV29-1	TRBD2
CASSFRFYNRGSIGYGYTF	TGTGCCAGCAGCTTCCGATTCTATAACAGGGGATCAATTGGCTATGGCTACACCTTC	-	TRBJ1-2	19	TRBV14	TRBD1
CASSLQNGDEQYF	TGTGCCAGCAGTCTACAAAACGGGGACGAGCAGTACTTC	few	TRBJ2-7	13	TRBV7-3	-
CASSEASAGQETQYF	TGTGCCAGCAGTGAAGCGTCCGCAGGTCAAGAGACCCAGTACTTC	-	TRBJ2-5	15	TRBV6-1	-
CASSLEGTVYGYTF	TGTGCCAGCAGCTTAGAAGGAACGGTCTATGGCTACACCTTC	-	TRBJ1-2	14	TRBV7-9	-
CASNLTQISGTDTQYF	TGTGCCAGCAACCTAACCCAGATCTCGGGCACAGATACGCAGTATTTT	-	TRBJ2-3	16	TRBV2	-
CASSPGTLREQYF	TGTGCCAGCAGTCCCGGGACACTTAGGGAGCAGTACTTC	-	TRBJ2-5	13	TRBV12-3/TRBV12-4	-
CASSLGQGEAYEQYF	TGTGCCAGCAGCTTAGGACAGGGAGAGGCCTACGAGCAGTACTTC	-	TRBJ2-7	15	TRBV7-2	TRBD1
CASSEGPKGIYEQYF	TGCGCCAGCAGTGAGGGGCCCAAGGGGATCTACGAGCAGTACTTC	-	TRBJ2-7	15	TRBV10-1	-
CASSQAVGVNYGYTF	TGCGCCAGCAGCCAAGCAGTGGGAGTCAACTATGGCTACACCTTC	many	TRBJ1-2	15	TRBV4-3	-
CASSLNLGGADTQYF	TGTGCCAGCAGTTTGAATCTAGGTGGGGCAGATACGCAGTATTTT	-	TRBJ2-3	15	TRBV28	-
CASSTDRSMRYNEQFF	TGTGCCAGCAGCACGGATCGATCTATGCGCTACAATGAGCAGTTCTTC	-	TRBJ2-1	16	TRBV7-9	-
CASSPGQNYNEQFF	TGTGCCAGCTCACCGGGACAGAATTACAATGAGCAGTTCTTC	few	TRBJ2-1	14	TRBV18	TRBD1
CASSPPRTGATDTQYF	TGTGCCAGCAGCCCCCCCAGGACAGGGGCGACAGATACGCAGTATTTT	-	TRBJ2-3	16	TRBV6-5	TRBD1
CASSQDKHTGANVLTF	TGCGCCAGCAGCCAAGATAAACATACTGGGGCCAACGTCCTGACTTTC	-	TRBJ2-6	16	TRBV4-1	-